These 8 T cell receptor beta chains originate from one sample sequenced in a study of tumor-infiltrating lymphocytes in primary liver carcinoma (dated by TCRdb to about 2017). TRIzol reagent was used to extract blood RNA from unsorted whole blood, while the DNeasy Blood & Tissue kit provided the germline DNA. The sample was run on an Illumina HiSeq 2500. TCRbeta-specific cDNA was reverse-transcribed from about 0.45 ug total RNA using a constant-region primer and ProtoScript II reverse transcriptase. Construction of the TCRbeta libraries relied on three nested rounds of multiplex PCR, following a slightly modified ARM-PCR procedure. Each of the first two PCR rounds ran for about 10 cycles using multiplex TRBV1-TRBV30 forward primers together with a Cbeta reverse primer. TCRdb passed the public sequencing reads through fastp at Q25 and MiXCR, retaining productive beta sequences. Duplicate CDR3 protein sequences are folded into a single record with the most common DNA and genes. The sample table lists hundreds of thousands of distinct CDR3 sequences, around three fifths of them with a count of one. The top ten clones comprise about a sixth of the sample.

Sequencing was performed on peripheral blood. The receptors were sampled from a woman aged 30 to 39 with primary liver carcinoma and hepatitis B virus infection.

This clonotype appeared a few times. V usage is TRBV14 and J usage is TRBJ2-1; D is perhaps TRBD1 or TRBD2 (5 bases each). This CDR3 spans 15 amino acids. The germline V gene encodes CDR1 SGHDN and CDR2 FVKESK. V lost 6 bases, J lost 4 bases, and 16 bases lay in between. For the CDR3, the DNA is TGTGCCAGCAGACTGGCCGGGACGAGTTACAATGAGCAGTTCTTC. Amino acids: CASRLAGTSYNEQFF.

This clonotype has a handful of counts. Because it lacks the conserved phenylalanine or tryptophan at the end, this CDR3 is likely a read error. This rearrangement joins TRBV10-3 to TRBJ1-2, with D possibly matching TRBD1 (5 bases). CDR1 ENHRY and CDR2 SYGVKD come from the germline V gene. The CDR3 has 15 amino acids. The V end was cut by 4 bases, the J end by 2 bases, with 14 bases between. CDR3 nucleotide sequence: TGTGCCATCAGTGTAAAACAGGAGGGGAACTATGGCTACACCTCC. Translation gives CAISVKQEGNYGYTS.

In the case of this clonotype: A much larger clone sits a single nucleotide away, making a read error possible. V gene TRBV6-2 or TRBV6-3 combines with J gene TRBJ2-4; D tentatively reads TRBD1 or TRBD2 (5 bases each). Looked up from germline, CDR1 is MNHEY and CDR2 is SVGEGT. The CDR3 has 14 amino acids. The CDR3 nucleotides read TGTGCCAGCAGTTACGGGGACGAGGTAACCATTCAGCACTTC. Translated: CASSYGDEVTIQHF.

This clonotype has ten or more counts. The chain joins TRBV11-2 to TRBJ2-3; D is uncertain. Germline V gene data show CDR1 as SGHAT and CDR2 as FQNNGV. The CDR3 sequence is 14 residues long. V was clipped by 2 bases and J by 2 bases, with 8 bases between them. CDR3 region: CASSLRQPTDTQYF. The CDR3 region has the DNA TGTGCCAGCAGCTTACGGCAGCCCACAGATACGCAGTATTTT.

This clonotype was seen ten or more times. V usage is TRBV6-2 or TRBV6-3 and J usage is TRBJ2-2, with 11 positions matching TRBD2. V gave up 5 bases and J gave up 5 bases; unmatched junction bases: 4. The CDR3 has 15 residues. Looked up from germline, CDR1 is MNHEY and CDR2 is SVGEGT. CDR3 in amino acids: CASSRGLAGTGELFF. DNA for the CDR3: TGTGCCAGCAGTCGAGGACTAGCGGGTACCGGGGAGCTGTTTTTT.

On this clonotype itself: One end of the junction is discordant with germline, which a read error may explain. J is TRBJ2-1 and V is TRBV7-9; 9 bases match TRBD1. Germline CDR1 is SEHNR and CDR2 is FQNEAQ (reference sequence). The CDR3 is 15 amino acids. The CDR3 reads CANSLVRTGVDEQFF. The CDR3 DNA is TGTGCCAACAGCCTAGTGAGGACAGGGGTGGATGAGCAGTTCTTC. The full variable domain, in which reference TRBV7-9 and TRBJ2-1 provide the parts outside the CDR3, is DTGVSQNPRHKITKRGQNVTFRCDPISEHNRLYWYRQTLGQGPEFLTYFQNEAQLEKSRLLSDRFSAERPKGSFSTLEIQRTEQGDSAMYLCANSLVRTGVDEQFFGPGTRLTVL.

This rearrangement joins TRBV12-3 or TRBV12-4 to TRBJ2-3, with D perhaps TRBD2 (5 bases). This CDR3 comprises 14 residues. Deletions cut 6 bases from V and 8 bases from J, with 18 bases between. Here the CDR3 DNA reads TGTGCCAGCAGCGCCCTGAAGGGAGCGAGTACGCAGTATTTT. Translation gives CASSALKGASTQYF.

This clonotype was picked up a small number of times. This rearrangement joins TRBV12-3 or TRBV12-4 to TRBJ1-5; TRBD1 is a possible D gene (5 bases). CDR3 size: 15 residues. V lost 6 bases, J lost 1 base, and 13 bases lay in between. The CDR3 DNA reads TGTGCCAGCAGCCAGACTAGGGGCAGCAATCAGCCCCAGCATTTT. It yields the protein CASSQTRGSNQPQHF.